Listed below are T cell receptor beta chains from one sample, sequenced in a study of CXCR3-negative and CXCR3-positive naive CD8 T cells. After re-calling the 5' RACE reads, TCRdb lists one entry per CDR3 protein, DNA absent. The ten most abundant clones cover 0.85% to 1.4% of a sample with 95,000 to 100,000 distinct CDR3 sequences. Sequencing was carried out using naive CXCR3+ CD8+ T cells from blood. The receptor set was obtained from a human donor in good health. Some clones in this sample may be carry-over from other donors' samples. CDR3s include the opening cysteine and the closing phenylalanine or tryptophan.

CDR3aa: CTPGPSGTQYF; v_gene: TRBV20-1; j_gene: TRBJ2-5
CDR3aa: CASSPGVGNEQYF; v_gene: TRBV7-9; j_gene: TRBJ2-7
CDR3aa: CASSARDRGHTEAFF; v_gene: TRBV4-1; j_gene: TRBJ1-1
CDR3aa: CASSLAGPTYEQYF; v_gene: TRBV11-1; j_gene: TRBJ2-7
CDR3aa: CASSYEPSAYEQYF; v_gene: TRBV6-2/TRBV6-3; j_gene: TRBJ2-7
CDR3aa: CASSQDWGSGNTGELFF; v_gene: TRBV4-3; j_gene: TRBJ2-2
CDR3aa: CASSFVEQGSEQYF; v_gene: TRBV13; j_gene: TRBJ2-7
CDR3aa: CSARSRHQQETQYF; v_gene: TRBV20-1; j_gene: TRBJ2-5
CDR3aa: CSARDLRAAEAFF; v_gene: TRBV20-1; j_gene: TRBJ1-1
CDR3aa: CASSGTGATNEKLFF; v_gene: TRBV7-9; j_gene: TRBJ1-4
CDR3aa: CASSQEWASGYEQFF; v_gene: TRBV4-1; j_gene: TRBJ2-1
CDR3aa: CASTPRDSQTGELFF; v_gene: TRBV7-9; j_gene: TRBJ2-2
CDR3aa: CVSSYSQAQFF; v_gene: TRBV6-2/TRBV6-3; j_gene: TRBJ2-1
CDR3aa: CASSLGVRPSGGTDTQYF; v_gene: TRBV7-3; j_gene: TRBJ2-3
CDR3aa: CASSRPYRAGVGDEQFF; v_gene: TRBV7-9; j_gene: TRBJ2-1
CDR3aa: CASRQERTDTQYF; v_gene: TRBV5-1; j_gene: TRBJ2-3
CDR3aa: CASSYRGHNEQFF; v_gene: TRBV6-5; j_gene: TRBJ2-1
CDR3aa: CASSLDPATYEQYF; v_gene: TRBV11-2; j_gene: TRBJ2-7
CDR3aa: CAYRDRADTEAFF; v_gene: TRBV11-3; j_gene: TRBJ1-1
CDR3aa: CASSPRAAENYGYTF; v_gene: TRBV14; j_gene: TRBJ1-2
CDR3aa: CASRGIAGGGADTQYF; v_gene: TRBV28; j_gene: TRBJ2-3
CDR3aa: CASSQGELPREFF; v_gene: TRBV3-1; j_gene: TRBJ2-1
CDR3aa: CASSFYVGGAATGELSF; v_gene: TRBV7-9; j_gene: TRBJ2-2
CDR3aa: CASSQEIGTSLSETQYF; v_gene: TRBV3-1; j_gene: TRBJ2-5
CDR3aa: CASSSGHPYEQYF; v_gene: TRBV27; j_gene: TRBJ2-7
CDR3aa: CASSLYLDTNTGELFF; v_gene: TRBV5-1; j_gene: TRBJ2-2
CDR3aa: CASSSGTSGNEQYF; v_gene: TRBV7-8; j_gene: TRBJ2-7
CDR3aa: CASSLARSAEYDGYTF; v_gene: TRBV7-9; j_gene: TRBJ1-2
CDR3aa: CVSSLESLMRGKGGLMNTEAFF; v_gene: TRBV11-3; j_gene: TRBJ1-1
CDR3aa: CASSNPPDTQYF; v_gene: TRBV6-2/TRBV6-3; j_gene: TRBJ2-3
CDR3aa: CASSQVSGAANEQFF; v_gene: TRBV3-2; j_gene: TRBJ2-1
CDR3aa: CSAPGQGEYGYTF; v_gene: TRBV29-1; j_gene: TRBJ1-2
CDR3aa: CASSLGPVEQYF; v_gene: TRBV7-2; j_gene: TRBJ2-7
CDR3aa: CSVEAGLNTEAFF; v_gene: TRBV29-1; j_gene: TRBJ1-1
CDR3aa: CSVVGDRAEAFF; v_gene: TRBV29-1; j_gene: TRBJ1-1
CDR3aa: CSGTGGPNYGYTF; v_gene: TRBV29-1; j_gene: TRBJ1-2
CDR3aa: CASSRSGGAPDTQYF; v_gene: TRBV12-3/TRBV12-4; j_gene: TRBJ2-3
CDR3aa: CASSSKGQHPYYEQYF; v_gene: TRBV12-3/TRBV12-4; j_gene: TRBJ2-7
CDR3aa: CASSFADYHKETKYF; v_gene: TRBV7-9; j_gene: TRBJ2-5
CDR3aa: CASSHRGDETQYF; v_gene: TRBV6-2/TRBV6-3; j_gene: TRBJ2-5
CDR3aa: CSVGAGNYEQYF; v_gene: TRBV29-1; j_gene: TRBJ2-7
CDR3aa: CASSLGQGTYEQYF; v_gene: TRBV11-2; j_gene: TRBJ2-7
CDR3aa: CSDPWGRGTGELFF; v_gene: TRBV29-1; j_gene: TRBJ2-2
CDR3aa: CASSADYEQYF; v_gene: TRBV7-9; j_gene: TRBJ2-7
CDR3aa: CASSEDSHNEQFF; v_gene: TRBV5-6; j_gene: TRBJ2-1
CDR3aa: CASSLGQGFNEQFF; v_gene: TRBV6-6; j_gene: TRBJ2-1
CDR3aa: CASGLVLGAPLATNEQFF; v_gene: TRBV12-5; j_gene: TRBJ2-1
CDR3aa: CASGFQGVRPYEQYF; v_gene: TRBV12-5; j_gene: TRBJ2-7
CDR3aa: CASGQDQGRGSYEQYF; v_gene: TRBV12-5; j_gene: TRBJ2-7
CDR3aa: CASGGTGRYEQYF; v_gene: TRBV12-5; j_gene: TRBJ2-7
CDR3aa: CASRSAASGPLPYEQYF; v_gene: TRBV18; j_gene: TRBJ2-7
CDR3aa: CSARGRRDRLENEQFF; v_gene: TRBV20-1; j_gene: TRBJ2-1
CDR3aa: CSARGLAGAESSYNEQFF; v_gene: TRBV20-1; j_gene: TRBJ2-1
CDR3aa: CSAEPASENIQYF; v_gene: TRBV20-1; j_gene: TRBJ2-4
CDR3aa: CSARETGEQFF; v_gene: TRBV20-1; j_gene: TRBJ2-1
CDR3aa: CSVDQTGDYGYTF; v_gene: TRBV29-1; j_gene: TRBJ1-2